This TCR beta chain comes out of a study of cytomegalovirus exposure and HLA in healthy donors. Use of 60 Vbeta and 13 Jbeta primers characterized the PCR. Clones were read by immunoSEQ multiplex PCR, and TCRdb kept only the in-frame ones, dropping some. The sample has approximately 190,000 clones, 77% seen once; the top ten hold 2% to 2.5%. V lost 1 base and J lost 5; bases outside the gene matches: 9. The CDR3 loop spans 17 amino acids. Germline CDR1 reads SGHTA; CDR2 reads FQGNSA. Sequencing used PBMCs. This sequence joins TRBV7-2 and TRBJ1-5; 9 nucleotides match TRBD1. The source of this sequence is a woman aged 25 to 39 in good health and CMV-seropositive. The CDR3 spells CASSLVGTGLLHQPQHF. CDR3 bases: TGTGCCAGCAGCTTAGTAGGGACAGGGTTACTCCATCAGCCCCAGCATTTT.